The source of this T cell receptor (beta chain) is a study of cytomegalovirus exposure and HLA in healthy donors (dated by TCRdb to about 2017). Describing the broader study: An earlier analysis of several hundred of the donors reported over 250 Gb of sequence data and 95 million to 120 million unique TCR beta sequences obtained from around 190 million T cells. Donor age, sex, ethnicity and CMV serostatus were collected together with the repertoire data. In an earlier analysis of around 540 of the donors, high-throughput TCR beta sequencing was used to judge whether each TCR beta V gene segment behaved as functional or pseudogenic. In a later analysis, previously published TCR beta repertoires from 550 to 700 donors were re-analyzed and high-resolution HLA genotyping was added so that TCR occurrence patterns could be studied. On average, 235,054 unique TCR beta nucleotide sequences were sequenced per donor among 350 to 400 genotyped donors of the cohort, with around 19% of those sequences being non-productive. Among the roughly 430 genotyped donors, around 79% belonged to the genetic ancestry cluster associated with self-reported Caucasian donors. Besides the first cohort of roughly 700 subjects, a separate validation cohort made up of 120 different subjects was used. A later genetic analysis took genome-wide SNP genotypes for about 60% of the roughly 670 donors and used that subset as a discovery cohort. Four to six DR-DQ haplotypes were handled as single units for association and clustering because linkage in the cohort was strong. Every repertoire in the discovery cohort had been generated on one and the same sequencing platform. Rather than drawing on any new phenotypic data, the later analysis identified candidate immune exposures from TCR beta sequences and the way those sequences occurred across donors. High-throughput TCR immunosequencing, statistical association of individual TCRs with disease status, and machine learning were combined to predict cytomegalovirus infection status. The number of donors typed differed by locus, with 629-630 for A, B, C, DRB1 and DQB1, 522 for DQA1, nearly 610 for DPA1, and some 470 for DPB1. An early release that covered about 600 HLA-typed donors contained around 300 gigabases of sequencing data and around 85 million unique TCR sequences. Class I and class II HLA loci were covered by the typing at four-digit resolution. The study aimed to test whether cataloging public T cell receptors could reveal signatures of past pathogen exposure. The study used immunosequencing to profile the T cell repertoires of several hundred subjects and linked those repertoires to cytomegalovirus serostatus.

What the authors observed across the whole study: A later analysis found that TCR association rates varied across HLA loci, with DRB1 alleles showing the most associated TCRs and HLA-C alleles the fewest. A further reported finding was that TCR beta sequences accurately predicted the HLA-A and HLA-B alleles for most subjects in the first cohort. The presence/absence analyses assumed that sequencing depth was roughly uniform across donors, and that assumption may not be true. V-gene and J-gene trimming of TCR beta chains was associated with a missense DCLRE1C variant in a later genetic analysis, and the association was replicated in an independent cohort. In a later analysis, HLA-associated TCR beta chains were found to be more clonally expanded and to have lower generation probabilities than equally common non-associated chains. Most CMV-associated TCR beta chains appeared to be HLA-restricted in a later analysis, and the HLA associations seemed to be driven largely by CMV exposure. CMV serostatus was the only immune exposure information available for the cohort. According to a later analysis, parvovirus B19, influenza, CMV and Epstein-Barr virus appeared linked to several top co-occurrence clusters. Because the 87-base-pair reads could not distinguish some IMGT-functional V segments, including TRBV6-2 and TRBV6-3, those segments were excluded. Because HLA typing was unavailable for some donors at each locus, only the typed subset was used in association tests. When HLA alleles, especially DR and DQ, strongly co-occurred, TCR associations were difficult to assign to individual alleles. It was suggested by the authors that the approach could potentially be generalized to other disease states and immunological phenotypes. An earlier analysis of approximately 590 of the donors showed that most TCR beta V segments appeared in productive rearrangements either about 90% or about 30% of the time, which broadly matched IMGT annotations. A later analysis associated 16,951 TCR beta sequences with specific HLA alleles at a false discovery rate of 0.05. The classifier was reported to diagnose cytomegalovirus status with high specificity and sensitivity in both the original cohort and the validation cohort. A cluster of highly shared sequence variants was judged likely to be a technical artifact of the sequencing pipeline. While some public TCRs were present in many individuals, most TCR sequences turned up only very rarely across donors. The earlier analysis of some 560 of the donors excluded 15 to 20 rarely observed V segments, including chromosome 9 orphons, because counts were too low. Compared with the approximately 670-donor mean, donors in an Asian-associated ancestry cluster had fewer N-insertions in productive TCRs, according to a later genetic analysis. The study listed approximately 150 TCR beta chains as associated with cytomegalovirus. In vitro tests confirmed that a few of the cytomegalovirus-associated TCR beta chains recognize cytomegalovirus antigens. Only TCR beta chains were sequenced in this cohort, and the absence of alpha or paired-chain data limited detectable features. Correlated functional status among segregating V segments might reflect linkage disequilibrium, but an unknown experimental factor could not be ruled out.

Libraries were made using the immunoSEQ multiplex PCR assay. The multiplex PCR relied on a mix of 60 forward primers for TCR Vbeta segments and 13 reverse primers for TCR Jbeta segments. Amplification of the CDR3 region of rearranged TCR beta genes was performed with a multiplex PCR assay on genomic DNA. The Illumina HiSeq System was used to sequence the amplified TCR beta libraries as 87-base-pair reads. The paper's data handling went like this. In a later analysis, tens of millions of unique TCR beta chains were counted across the 690 or so repertoires, and around 11 million of these chains were shared by at least two donors. Raw reads were error-corrected and collapsed into unique sequences with a nearest-neighbor algorithm that merged closely related sequences to remove PCR and sequencing errors. Alignment of CDR3 sequences to IMGT reference sequences was used to assign V, D and J gene segments. For a sequence to be retained, a match of at least six nucleotides to both a V gene segment and a J gene segment was required. A rearrangement was called productive if the CDR3 had no stop codons and remained in frame with V and J, and every other rearrangement was called non-productive. Following IMGT convention, CDR3 was defined as the stretch from the second conserved V-encoded cysteine to the conserved J-encoded phenylalanine. The earlier analysis of approximately 500 of the donors excluded sequences that lacked an unambiguous match to a single V gene segment. In an earlier analysis of around 590 of the donors, a V segment was called functional when productive rearrangements were above 56.7%, and segregating when the standard deviation between donors exceeded 5%. A statistical classification framework was built for diagnosing cytomegalovirus status from the catalog of TCR beta chain sequences. In a later analysis, TCR nucleotide sequences were compared against IMGT/GENE-DB human TR gene sequences so that V and J genes could be assigned. In a later analysis, CDR3 sequences and most-parsimonious VDJ recombination scenarios were assigned using the TCRdist pipeline. In a later analysis, each TCR beta chain was defined by its CDR3 amino acid sequence together with its V-gene family, and reads without a unique V-gene family were excluded. To address suspected cross-contamination and a sequencing artifact, a later analysis removed 592 highly shared, low-generation-probability nucleotide sequences. For each public chain, a later analysis derived a clonal expansion index from normalized ranks of inferred template counts within each repertoire. In a later analysis, generation probabilities were computed with a VDJ recombination model fitted to out-of-frame rearrangements, and the resulting probabilities were checked against IGoR. In a later analysis, TCR-TCR, TCR-HLA and TCR-CMV co-occurrence was scored with hypergeometric tests, and a repertoire-size bias correction was applied to TCR pairs. To estimate false discovery rates, a later analysis permuted the HLA or CMV assignments 20 times. In a later analysis, co-occurring TCRs were grouped using DBSCAN, and TCRdist sequence similarity was added for clustering within HLA-allele-positive subsets. Repertoires with fewer than 30,000 or more than 120,000 public chains were left out of co-occurrence clustering, as were about 5 repertoires with anomalous nucleotide sharing. Here the immuneACCESS table is served through TCRdb, limited to in-frame sequences with V and J called. Missing clones are a known gap in these copies; in checked studies unresolved V genes cover under half, and the rest lacks a known reason. The D gene and trimming were derived from the DNA, and the V and J assignments and clone size from that table. The sample has some 170,000 clones on record, almost 80% of them singletons. 5% to 7% of the sample goes to the ten largest clones.

From the cysteine up to the phenylalanine, the CDR3 has a length of 13 residues. Just the 39-base CDR3 DNA is kept, in frame starting at base 1. In total, roughly 670 healthy bone marrow donors made up the cohort. Cohort members were all nominally healthy when sampled, although unrecorded immune exposures were likely present. The donor tested CMV seropositive, placing the donor among the roughly 270 seropositive members of the cohort. Each donor provided a peripheral blood sample, and peripheral blood mononuclear cells were used for TCR beta sequencing. The Qiagen DNeasy Blood Extraction Kit was used to extract genomic DNA from the blood cell samples. As concerns this clone: Its antigen target is currently unknown. Within one base of it there is no much larger clone, and no base qualities were kept.

The rearranged chain carries TRBV21-1 and TRBJ1-4. TRBV21-1 is reported as a pseudogene. The sample was PBMCs. The sequence was obtained from a man aged 40-50 years in good health and CMV-seropositive. CDR3 protein: CASLGPPLEKLFF. The nucleotide sequence is TGTGCCAGCCTAGGCCCTCCACTTGAAAAACTGTTTTTT.